The clone carrying this TCR beta chain came up once. Its cognate antigen is unknown. Germline CDR1 is GTSNPN and CDR2 is SVGIG (reference sequence). The CDR3 runs to 14 residues. Deletions cut 2 bases from V and 0 bases from J, with 10 bases between. The protocol was immunoSEQ multiplex PCR, while the TCRdb copy is restricted to in-frame clones and leaves out a portion. The sample contains more than 50,000 clones, less than 85% of which appear only once. Tumor or blood genomic DNA was sequenced, with inputs of about 550 ng to 6,500 ng. The entry originates in a study of T cells in tumors after PD-1 blockade. Study-level background: Peripheral blood samples averaged roughly 40,000 unique clonotypes and 95,000 to 120,000 templates. Study-level points and caveats: Some novel exhausted tumor clones appeared in pre-treatment blood, suggesting peripheral recruitment.

The sequence was obtained from a human donor with basal cell carcinoma. This specimen was PBMCs, taken after anti-PD-1 treatment. The V gene is TRBV30, the J gene TRBJ2-5; D may be TRBD2 (5 bases). In DNA, the CDR3 is TGTGCCTGGAGTCGGCTAGCAAACCAAGAGACCCAGTACTTC. Translated, it gives CAWSRLANQETQYF.